The T cell receptor beta chain described here comes from a study of blood T cell repertoires in COVID-19. Study-level information: Italy, Spain and the United States were the sources of the convalescent and acute COVID-19 samples.

This CDR3 has 15 residues. Germline loops: CDR1 MNHEY, CDR2 SMNVEV (reference sequence). Trimming removed 5 bases from V and 2 bases from J, with 15 bases in between. The method was immunoSEQ multiplex PCR; TCRdb's version includes in-frame clones alone and lacks a portion of them. The sample includes about 150,000 clones, 75% to 90% of them seen just once. This sequence joins TRBV27 and TRBJ2-5, with D tentatively TRBD1 (6 bases). The TCR sequence derives from a man in his late teens or twenties with COVID-19, enrolled during active disease. Sequencing input: peripheral blood. DNA for the CDR3: TGTGCCAGCAGTCCTACCGGGACACTTCAAGAGACCCAGTACTTC. Protein product: CASSPTGTLQETQYF.